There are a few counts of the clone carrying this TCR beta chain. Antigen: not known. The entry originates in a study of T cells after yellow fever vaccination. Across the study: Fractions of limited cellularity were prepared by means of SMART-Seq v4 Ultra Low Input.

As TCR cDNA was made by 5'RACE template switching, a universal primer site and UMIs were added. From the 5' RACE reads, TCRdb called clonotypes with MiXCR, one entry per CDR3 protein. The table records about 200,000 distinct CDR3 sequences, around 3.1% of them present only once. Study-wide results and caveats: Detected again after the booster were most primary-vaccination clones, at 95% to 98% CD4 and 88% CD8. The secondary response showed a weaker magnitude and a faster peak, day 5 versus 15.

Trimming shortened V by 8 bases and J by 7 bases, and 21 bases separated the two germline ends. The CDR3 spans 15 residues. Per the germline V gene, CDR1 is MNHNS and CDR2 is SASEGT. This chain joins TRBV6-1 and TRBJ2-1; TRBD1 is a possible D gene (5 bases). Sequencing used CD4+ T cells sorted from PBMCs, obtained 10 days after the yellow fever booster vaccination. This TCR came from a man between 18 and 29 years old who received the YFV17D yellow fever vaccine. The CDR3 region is CASVQGTYYKNEQFF. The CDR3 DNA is TGTGCCAGCGTTCAGGGTACCTATTATAAAAATGAGCAGTTCTTC.